This is a list of T cell receptor beta chains from one sample in a study of response to subunit inactivated influenza vaccine. TCRdb re-called the RT-PCR reads through MiXCR, storing one row per CDR3 protein. The table includes some 520,000 distinct CDR3 sequences, approximately 16% detected once. Specimen: CD4+ T cells sorted from PBMCs, collected around 25 months after vaccination. Source of these receptors: a man aged 50-75 years who received an inactivated influenza vaccine. Each CDR3 is given with its conserved first and last residue. A D gene is named only where the DNA matches it firmly. Expanded clones get a size class; other rows say once, few or many, or leave the size out.

>once|TRBD1|TRBV11-1|16|TRBJ2-7
TGTGCCAGCAGTCGAATGGGACAGCCCAGCTCCTACGAGCAGTACTTC
CASSRMGQPSSYEQYF
>few|.|TRBV7-2|15|TRBJ2-7
TGTGCCAGCAGCTTAACTCTTTTCAGAAATTACGAGCAGTACTTC
CASSLTLFRNYEQYF
>few|TRBD1|TRBV5-1|13|TRBJ2-5
TGCGCCAGCAACACAGGGGGATCAGAGACCCAGTACTTC
CASNTGGSETQYF
>.|.|TRBV28|11|TRBJ2-3
TGTGCCAGCTTTAGTACAGATACGCAGTATTTT
CASFSTDTQYF
>few|.|TRBV15|16|TRBJ1-5
TGTGCCACCAGCAGAGATTGGGCACCGAATGATCAGCCCCAGCATTTT
CATSRDWAPNDQPQHF
>.|TRBD1|TRBV20-1|15|TRBJ2-3
TGCAGTGCTAGGGACAGGGGGTACGACAATCAGCCCCAGTATTTT
CSARDRGYDNQPQYF
>many|TRBD1|TRBV12-3/TRBV12-4|15|TRBJ2-1
TGTGCCAGCAGTTTCGTAGGAACAGGGGGCAATGAGCAGTTCTTC
CASSFVGTGGNEQFF
>few|.|TRBV20-1|12|TRBJ2-5
TGCAGTGCTTCGGACCTCCAAGAGACCCAGTACTTC
CSASDLQETQYF
>.|.|TRBV9|13|TRBJ2-3
TGTGCCAGCAGCGGGGGGTCGGCAGATACGCAGTATTTT
CASSGGSADTQYF
>.|TRBD2|TRBV4-1|20|TRBJ2-4
TGCGCCAGCAGCCAAGTGTTAACTAGCGGGGGATTACTAGCCAAAAACATTCAGTACTTC
CASSQVLTSGGLLAKNIQYF
>.|TRBD1|TRBV24-1|16|TRBJ1-4
TGTGCCACCAGTGAATCCGGACAGGGCGGTAATGAAAAACTGTTTTTT
CATSESGQGGNEKLFF
>.|.|TRBV2|15|TRBJ1-6
TGTGCCAGCAGTGAGGGAGAAACCTATAATTCACCCCTCCACTTT
CASSEGETYNSPLHF